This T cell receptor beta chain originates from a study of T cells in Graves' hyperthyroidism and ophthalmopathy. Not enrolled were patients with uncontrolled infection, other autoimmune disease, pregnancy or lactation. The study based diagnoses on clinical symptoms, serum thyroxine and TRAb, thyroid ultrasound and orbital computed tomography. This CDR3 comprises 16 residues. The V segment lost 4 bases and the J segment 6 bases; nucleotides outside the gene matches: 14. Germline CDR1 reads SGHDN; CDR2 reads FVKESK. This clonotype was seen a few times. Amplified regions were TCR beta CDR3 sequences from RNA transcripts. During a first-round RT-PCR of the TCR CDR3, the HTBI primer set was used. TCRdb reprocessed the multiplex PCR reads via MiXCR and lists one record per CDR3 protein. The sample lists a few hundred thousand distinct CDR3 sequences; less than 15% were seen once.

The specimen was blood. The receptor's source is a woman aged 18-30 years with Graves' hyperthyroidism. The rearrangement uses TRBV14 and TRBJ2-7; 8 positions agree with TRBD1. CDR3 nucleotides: TGTGCCAGCAGCCGACATATGGGACAGGATTTCCGCGAGCAGTACTTC. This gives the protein CASSRHMGQDFREQYF.